The rows below give T cell receptor beta chains drawn from one sample of a study of radiation and T cells in renal cell carcinoma. Profiled with immunoSEQ multiplex PCR; TCRdb holds only in-frame clones, not every one. The sample lists about 170,000 clones, 88% occurring once. Sample: blood, taken from a patient whose treatment included radiotherapy and nephrectomy. The origin of the receptors is a woman aged 50 to 60 with renal cell carcinoma. Both conserved end residues are part of each CDR3. The order of the fields is D gene, V gene, clone size, J gene, CDR3 DNA, CDR3 protein. The D gene is left open where the match is weak. Clone size is stated in some rows and not others, as once, few, many or a class when expanded.

D gene: NA
V gene: TRBV5-4
clone size: NA
J gene: TRBJ2-5
CDR3 DNA: TGTGCCAGCAGCAGACAGCCACAAGAGACCCAGTACTTC
CDR3 protein: CASSRQPQETQYF

D gene: TRBD1
V gene: TRBV10-3
clone size: NA
J gene: TRBJ1-5
CDR3 DNA: TGTGCCATCAGGGGGACAGTCAATCAGCCCCAGCATTTT
CDR3 protein: CAIRGTVNQPQHF

D gene: NA
V gene: TRBV4-1
clone size: NA
J gene: TRBJ1-1
CDR3 DNA: TGCGCCAGCAGCTACCCCCAAAAAGCTCCTGAAGCTTTCTTT
CDR3 protein: CASSYPQKAPEAFF

D gene: NA
V gene: TRBV6-6
clone size: NA
J gene: TRBJ1-1
CDR3 DNA: TGTGCCAGCAGTTCATCAGTCGGGGTGAACACTGAAGCTTTCTTT
CDR3 protein: CASSSSVGVNTEAFF

D gene: TRBD1
V gene: TRBV19
clone size: NA
J gene: TRBJ1-2
CDR3 DNA: TGTGCCAGTAACAGGGGTCCTTCCTATGGCTACACCTTC
CDR3 protein: CASNRGPSYGYTF

D gene: NA
V gene: TRBV18
clone size: once
J gene: TRBJ1-1
CDR3 DNA: TGTGCCAGCTCACCCCGCACTGAAGCTTTCTTT
CDR3 protein: CASSPRTEAFF

D gene: TRBD1
V gene: TRBV2
clone size: NA
J gene: TRBJ1-4
CDR3 DNA: TGTGCCAGCAGTTACTCCGGGACAGTTGAAAAACTGTTTTTT
CDR3 protein: CASSYSGTVEKLFF

D gene: NA
V gene: TRBV7-9
clone size: few
J gene: TRBJ2-7
CDR3 DNA: TGTGCCAGCAGCTTAGCGGGAGCCTACGAGCAGTACTTC
CDR3 protein: CASSLAGAYEQYF

D gene: NA
V gene: TRBV2
clone size: NA
J gene: TRBJ2-7
CDR3 DNA: TGTGCCAGCAGTGAACAGGGGTACTACGAGCAGTACTTC
CDR3 protein: CASSEQGYYEQYF

D gene: TRBD2
V gene: TRBV19
clone size: NA
J gene: TRBJ2-2
CDR3 DNA: TGTGCCAGTAGGGGAGGGTACAACACCGGGGAGCTGTTTTTT
CDR3 protein: CASRGGYNTGELFF

D gene: NA
V gene: TRBV5-1
clone size: NA
J gene: TRBJ1-3
CDR3 DNA: TGCGCCAGCAGCTTGGTTCCTGAGTTATCCGGAAACACCATATATTTT
CDR3 protein: CASSLVPELSGNTIYF

D gene: TRBD2
V gene: TRBV6-6
clone size: NA
J gene: TRBJ2-3
CDR3 DNA: TGTGCCACTATCACTAGCGGGGGGCTCAAAGATACGCAGTATTTT
CDR3 protein: CATITSGGLKDTQYF

D gene: NA
V gene: TRBV5-1
clone size: NA
J gene: TRBJ2-7
CDR3 DNA: TGCGCCAGCAGCCAGCAATCAGGGATCGAGCAGTACTTC
CDR3 protein: CASSQQSGIEQYF